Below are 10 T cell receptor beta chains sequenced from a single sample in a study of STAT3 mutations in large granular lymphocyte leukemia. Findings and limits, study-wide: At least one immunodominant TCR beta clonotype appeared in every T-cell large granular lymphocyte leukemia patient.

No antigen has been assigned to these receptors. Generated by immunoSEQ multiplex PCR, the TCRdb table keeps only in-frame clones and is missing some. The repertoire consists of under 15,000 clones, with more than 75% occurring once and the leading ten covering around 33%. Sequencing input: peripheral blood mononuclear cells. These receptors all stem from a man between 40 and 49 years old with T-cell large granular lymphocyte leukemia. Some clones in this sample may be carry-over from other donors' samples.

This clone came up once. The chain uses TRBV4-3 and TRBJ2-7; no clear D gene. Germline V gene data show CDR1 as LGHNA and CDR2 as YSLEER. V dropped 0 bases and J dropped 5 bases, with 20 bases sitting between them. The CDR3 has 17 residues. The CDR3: CASSQDFDTNIFDEQYF. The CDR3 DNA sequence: TGCGCCAGCAGCCAAGACTTTGATACTAACATATTCGACGAGCAGTACTTC.

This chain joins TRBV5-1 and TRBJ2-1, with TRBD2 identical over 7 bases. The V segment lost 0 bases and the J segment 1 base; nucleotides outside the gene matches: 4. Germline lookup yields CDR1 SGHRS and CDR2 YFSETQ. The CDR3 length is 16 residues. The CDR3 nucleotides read TGCGCCAGCAGCTTGGTAAGCGGGGCGTCCTACAATGAGCAGTTCTTC. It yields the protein CASSLVSGASYNEQFF.

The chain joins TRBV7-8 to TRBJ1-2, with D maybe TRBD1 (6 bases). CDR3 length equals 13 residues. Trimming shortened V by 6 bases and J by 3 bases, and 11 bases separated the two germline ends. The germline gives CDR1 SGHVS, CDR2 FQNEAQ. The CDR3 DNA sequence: TGTGCCAGCAGTGTAGGGGGAGACTATGGCTACACCTTC. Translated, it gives CASSVGGDYGYTF. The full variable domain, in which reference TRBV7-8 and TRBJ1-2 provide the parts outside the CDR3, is GAGVSQSPRYKVAKRGQDVALRCDPISGHVSLFWYQQALGQGPEFLTYFQNEAQLDKSGLPSDRFFAERPEGSVSTLKIQRTQQEDSAVYLCASSVGGDYGYTFGSGTRLTVV.

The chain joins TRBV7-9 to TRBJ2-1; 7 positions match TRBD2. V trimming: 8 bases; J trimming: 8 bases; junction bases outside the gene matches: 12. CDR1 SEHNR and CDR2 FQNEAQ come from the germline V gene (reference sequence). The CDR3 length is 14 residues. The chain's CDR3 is CASAGRGLGDEQFF. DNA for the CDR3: TGTGCCAGCGCAGGGAGGGGTCTTGGGGATGAGCAGTTCTTC.

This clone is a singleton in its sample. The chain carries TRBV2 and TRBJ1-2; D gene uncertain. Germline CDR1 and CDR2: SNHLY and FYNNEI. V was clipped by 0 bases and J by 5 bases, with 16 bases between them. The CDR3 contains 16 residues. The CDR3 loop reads CASSEARSSRAYGYTF. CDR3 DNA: TGTGCCAGCAGTGAAGCGCGATCAAGTAGGGCTTATGGCTACACCTTC.

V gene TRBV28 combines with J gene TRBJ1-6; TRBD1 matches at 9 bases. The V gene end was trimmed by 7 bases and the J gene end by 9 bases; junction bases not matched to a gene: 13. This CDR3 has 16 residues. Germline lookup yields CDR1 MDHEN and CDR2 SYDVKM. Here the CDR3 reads CASTFLGGQGSSPLHF. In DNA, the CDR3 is TGTGCCAGCACCTTTTTAGGTGGACAGGGGTCTTCACCCCTCCACTTT.

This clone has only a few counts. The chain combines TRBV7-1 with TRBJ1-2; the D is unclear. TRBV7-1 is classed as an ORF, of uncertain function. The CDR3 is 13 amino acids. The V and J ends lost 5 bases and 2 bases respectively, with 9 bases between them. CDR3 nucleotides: TGTGCCAGCAGCCTAACAGAGAACTATGGCTACACCTTC. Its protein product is CASSLTENYGYTF.

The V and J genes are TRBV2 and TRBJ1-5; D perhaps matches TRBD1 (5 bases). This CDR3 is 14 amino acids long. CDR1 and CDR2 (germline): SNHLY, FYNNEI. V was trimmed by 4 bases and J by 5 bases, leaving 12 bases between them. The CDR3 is CASSASTEHQPQHF. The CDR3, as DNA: TGTGCCAGCAGTGCCTCGACAGAACATCAGCCCCAGCATTTT.

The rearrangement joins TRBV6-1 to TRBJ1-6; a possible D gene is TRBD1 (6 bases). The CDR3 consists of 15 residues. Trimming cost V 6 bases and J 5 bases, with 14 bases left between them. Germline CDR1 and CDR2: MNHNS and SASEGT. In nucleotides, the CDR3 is TGTGCCAGCAGCCGCCTTGGGACAAATAATTCACCCCTCCACTTT. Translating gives CASSRLGTNNSPLHF.

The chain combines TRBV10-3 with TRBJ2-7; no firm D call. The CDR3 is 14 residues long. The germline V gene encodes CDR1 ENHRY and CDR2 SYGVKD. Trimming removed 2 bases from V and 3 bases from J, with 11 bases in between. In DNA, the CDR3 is TGTGCCATCAGTGAGGGGGATGGTGACTACGAGCAGTACTTC. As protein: CAISEGDGDYEQYF.